This T cell receptor (beta chain) was identified in a study of cytomegalovirus exposure and HLA in healthy donors (dated by TCRdb to the late 2010s). Background for the entire study: In an earlier analysis of approximately 640 of the donors, approximately 300 Gb of sequence data and 95 million to 130 million unique TCR beta sequences from 180 million or so T cells were reported. An earlier analysis of roughly 600 of the donors used high-throughput TCR beta sequencing to judge whether each TCR beta V gene segment behaved as functional or pseudogenic. Using immunosequencing, the study profiled T cell repertoires from approximately 700 subjects and related those repertoires to cytomegalovirus serostatus. Of the roughly 400 genotyped donors, around 81% fell in the genetic ancestry cluster associated with self-reported Caucasian donors. About five DR-DQ haplotypes were handled as single units for association and clustering, since linkage in the cohort was strong. An early release covering some 640 HLA-typed donors comprised roughly 300 gigabases of sequencing data and approximately 80 million unique TCR sequences. Typing coverage varied by locus: 629-630 donors for A, B, C, DRB1 and DQB1; approximately 500 for DQA1; approximately 610 for DPA1; roughly 450 for DPB1. On average, around 200,000 unique TCR beta nucleotide sequences were sequenced per donor among 398 genotyped donors of the cohort, with 15% to 20% of those sequences being non-productive. Donor age, sex, ethnicity and CMV serostatus were compiled together with the repertoire data. HLA typing covered class I and class II loci at four-digit resolution. The study aimed to test whether signatures of past pathogen exposure could be identified by cataloging public T cell receptors. All discovery cohort repertoires had been generated on a single sequencing platform. Along with the roughly 670-subject first cohort, a separate validation cohort of over a hundred different subjects was used. A later analysis re-examined previously published TCR beta repertoires from just over 650 donors and added high-resolution HLA genotyping to investigate patterns of TCR occurrence. The later analysis used no new phenotypic data to find candidate immune exposures, relying instead on TCR beta sequences and their occurrence across donors. A later genetic analysis used genome-wide SNP genotypes for about three fifths of the 666 donors, treating that subset as a discovery cohort. To predict cytomegalovirus infection status, the study combined high-throughput TCR immunosequencing, statistical association of individual TCRs with disease status, and machine learning.

The CDR3, from cysteine to phenylalanine, totals 16 residues. CDR3 DNA only is kept here, 48 bases in frame from base 1. Reading the germline V gene gives CDR1 SQVTM and CDR2 ANQGSEA. V ends up 5 bases short and J 0 bases short, with an unmatched junction base count of 8. Receptors were amplified or captured by the immunoSEQ multiplex PCR assay. A mixture of 60 forward primers for TCR Vbeta segments and 13 reverse primers for TCR Jbeta segments was used in the multiplex PCR. A multiplex PCR assay on genomic DNA amplified the CDR3 region of rearranged TCR beta genes. The amplified TCR beta libraries were sequenced on the Illumina HiSeq System as 87-base-pair reads. The original pipeline was this. A later analysis counted tens of millions of unique TCR beta chains across the 550 to 700 repertoires, and roughly 11 million of these chains were shared by at least two donors. To remove PCR and sequencing errors, raw reads were error-corrected and collapsed into unique sequences using a nearest-neighbor algorithm that merged closely related sequences. Alignment of CDR3 sequences to IMGT reference sequences was used to assign V, D and J gene segments. For a sequence to be retained, at least a six-nucleotide match to both a V gene segment and a J gene segment was required. Rearrangements were classified as productive when the CDR3 lacked stop codons and remained in frame with V and J, and all other rearrangements were classified as non-productive. Following IMGT convention, CDR3 was defined as the stretch from the second conserved V-encoded cysteine up to the conserved J-encoded phenylalanine. The earlier analysis of 450 to 750 of the donors excluded any sequence lacking an unambiguous match to a single V gene segment. In an earlier analysis of 450 to 700 of the donors, V segments were called functional above 56.7% productive rearrangements and were called segregating when the between-donor standard deviation exceeded 5%. A statistical classification framework was built for diagnosing cytomegalovirus status from the catalog of TCR beta chain sequences. A later analysis assigned V and J genes by comparing TCR nucleotide sequences with IMGT/GENE-DB human TR gene sequences. A later analysis assigned CDR3 sequences and most-parsimonious VDJ recombination scenarios with the TCRdist pipeline. A later analysis defined each TCR beta chain by its CDR3 amino acid sequence plus V-gene family, and excluded reads lacking a unique V-gene family. To address suspected cross-contamination and a sequencing artifact, a later analysis removed approximately 590 highly shared, low-generation-probability nucleotide sequences. For each public chain, a later analysis derived a clonal expansion index from normalized ranks of inferred template counts within each repertoire. In a later analysis, generation probabilities were computed using a VDJ recombination model fitted to out-of-frame rearrangements, and the results were checked against IGoR. Hypergeometric tests were used in a later analysis to score TCR-TCR, TCR-HLA and TCR-CMV co-occurrence, with a repertoire-size bias correction applied to the TCR pairs. To estimate false discovery rates, a later analysis permuted the HLA or CMV assignments 20 times. A later analysis grouped co-occurring TCRs with DBSCAN, adding TCRdist sequence similarity when clustering within HLA-allele-positive subsets. For co-occurrence clustering, repertoires with fewer than 30,000 or more than 120,000 public chains were excluded, along with five repertoires with anomalous nucleotide sharing. TCRdb obtained this table from immuneACCESS and retained in-frame rearrangements with V and J assigned. These tables miss some clones; where compared with another copy, unresolved V genes account for less than half of the shortfall, and the remainder is unexplained. The DNA was the basis for D and trimming; V, J and clone size are from that table. This sample gives 200,000 or so clones in total; around 85% of them show up just once. The ten largest clonotypes hold about 0.23% of the sample.

The cohort was made up of under 800 healthy bone marrow donors. All cohort members were sampled while nominally healthy, although unrecorded immune exposures were likely present. The donor was CMV seronegative and was included in the group of a few hundred seronegative cohort members. A peripheral blood sample was provided by each donor, and peripheral blood mononuclear cells were used for TCR beta sequencing. The Qiagen DNeasy Blood Extraction Kit was used to extract genomic DNA from the blood cell samples. Paper-wide results and their limitations: Three of the identified cytomegalovirus-associated TCR beta chains were confirmed in vitro to be specific for cytomegalovirus antigens. The only immune exposure information available for the cohort was CMV serostatus. According to a later analysis, most CMV-associated TCR beta chains appeared to be HLA-restricted, and the HLA associations seemed to be driven largely by CMV exposure. Broadly in line with IMGT annotations, most TCR beta V segments showed up in productive rearrangements about 87% or about 30% of the time in an earlier analysis of a few hundred of the donors. In this cohort, only TCR beta chains were sequenced, and detectable features were limited by the absence of alpha or paired-chain data. Because HLA typing was missing for some donors at each locus, association tests included only the typed subset. Several of the top co-occurrence clusters appeared to be linked to parvovirus B19, influenza, CMV and Epstein-Barr virus, according to a later analysis. Correlated functional status among segregating V segments might be attributable to linkage disequilibrium, but an unknown experimental factor could not be ruled out. A total of 164 TCR beta chains were listed by the study as associated with cytomegalovirus. A later genetic analysis associated a missense DCLRE1C variant with V-gene and J-gene trimming of TCR beta chains, and an independent cohort replicated the association. In a later analysis, over 15,000 TCR beta sequences were associated with specific HLA alleles at a false discovery rate of 0.05. It was suggested by the authors that the approach could potentially be generalized to other disease states and immunological phenotypes. When HLA alleles, especially DR and DQ, strongly co-occurred, TCR associations were difficult to assign to individual alleles. Cytomegalovirus status was reported to be diagnosed by the classifier with high specificity and sensitivity in both the original and validation cohorts. The sequencing pipeline was judged likely to have produced a cluster of highly shared sequence variants as a technical artifact. Most TCR sequences were observed very rarely across donors, whereas some public TCRs were present in many individuals. In a later analysis, HLA-associated TCR beta chains showed more clonal expansion and lower generation probabilities than non-associated chains that were equally common. Some IMGT-functional V segments, including TRBV6-2 and TRBV6-3, could not be told apart with the 87-base-pair reads, so those segments were excluded. Sequencing depth was assumed to be roughly uniform across donors in the presence/absence analyses, though that assumption may not hold. The earlier analysis of 587 of the donors excluded roughly 16 rarely observed V segments, including chromosome 9 orphons, because counts were too low. In a later analysis, the rate of TCR association differed among HLA loci, with DRB1 alleles having the most associated TCRs and HLA-C alleles having the fewest. A further reported finding was that TCR beta sequences accurately predicted the HLA-A and HLA-B alleles for most subjects in the first cohort. In a later genetic analysis, fewer N-insertions in productive TCRs were reported among donors in an Asian-associated ancestry cluster than the approximately 670-donor mean.

Comment on this clone: Its target antigen remains unknown. Base qualities are not provided; no much larger clone lies one nucleotide away.

The chain couples TRBV29-1 to TRBJ2-3; 10 bases in the middle match TRBD2. The receptor was derived from a girl aged 2 to 9 in good health and CMV-seronegative. Sequences were obtained from PBMCs. The bases read TGCAGCGTTCCCACTAGCGGGACCCCTAGCACAGATACGCAGTATTTT. Its protein product is CSVPTSGTPSTDTQYF.